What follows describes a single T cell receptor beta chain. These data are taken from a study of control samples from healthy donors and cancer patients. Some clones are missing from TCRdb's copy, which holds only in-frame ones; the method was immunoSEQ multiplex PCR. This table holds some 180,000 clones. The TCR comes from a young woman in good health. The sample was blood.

The CDR3 reads CAWSVTGASYNEQFF. CDR3 coding DNA: TGTGCCTGGAGTGTAACAGGAGCCTCCTACAATGAGCAGTTCTTC. The chain carries TRBV30 and TRBJ2-1, with D possibly matching TRBD1 (5 bases). Germline V gene data show CDR1 as GTSNPN and CDR2 as SVGIG (reference sequence). This CDR3 is 15 amino acids long. Trimming removed 0 bases at V and 0 bases at J, with 9 bases between.